This is a list of T cell receptor beta chains from one sample in a study of T cell changes during pregnancy in multiple sclerosis. Method: immunoSEQ multiplex PCR; TCRdb's copy keeps in-frame clones and lacks some. The data hold fewer than 100,000 clones, with 93% observed a single time. Specimen: peripheral blood, collected after pregnancy. The origin of the receptors is a female donor in good health, enrolled as a control in a pregnancy study. The CDR3 runs from the conserved cysteine through the conserved F or W. A D gene is named only where the DNA matches it firmly. Clone size is stated in some rows and not others, as once, few, many or a class when expanded.

j_call clone_size v_call d_call cdr3_nt cdr3_aa
TRBJ2-3 . TRBV29-1 TRBD2 TGCAGCGTTGACGGACTAGCGGGGCCACAGAGCACAGATACGCAGTATTTT CSVDGLAGPQSTDTQYF
TRBJ2-3 . TRBV11-1 TRBD1 TGTGCCAGCAGCTTCTCCGGTGGAGGACAGGCAACGCAGTATTTT CASSFSGGGQATQYF
TRBJ1-1 . TRBV30 TRBD1 TGTGCCTGGAGTGTCTGGACAGGTAACACTGAAGCTTTCTTT CAWSVWTGNTEAFF
TRBJ2-5 . TRBV18 TRBD1 TGTGCCAGCTCACCTCGGACAGGGCAAGAGACCCAGTACTTC CASSPRTGQETQYF
TRBJ2-7 . TRBV18 . TGTGCCAGCTCACGGGGCGACGCATACGAGCAGTACTTC CASSRGDAYEQYF
TRBJ2-7 . TRBV6-5 TRBD1 TGTGCCAGCAGTTACTCGGGGACAGGGGGAGCCTACGAGCAGTACTTC CASSYSGTGGAYEQYF
TRBJ1-4 . TRBV5-1 TRBD1 TGCGCCAGCAGCATGACAGGGGAGGACCATGAAAAACTGTTTTTT CASSMTGEDHEKLFF
TRBJ1-6 . TRBV6-5 . TGTGCCAGCACTGACCGGGTTACTAATTCACCCCTCCACTTT CASTDRVTNSPLHF
TRBJ2-7 . TRBV2 TRBD1 TGTGCCAGCAGTCGACAGGGGACGGGGTCACTCGAGCAGTACTTC CASSRQGTGSLEQYF
TRBJ2-3 . TRBV7-2 . TGTGCCAGCAGCTGGAGGGGCACAGATACGCAGTATTTT CASSWRGTDTQYF
TRBJ2-7 . TRBV6-5 TRBD1 TGTGCCAGCAGTTACTCTCGGGACAGGGTGGGCGAGCAGTACTTC CASSYSRDRVGEQYF
TRBJ1-5 . TRBV5-5 . TGTGCCAGCAGCTTGACTGTGGGGCTGGGTCAGCCCCAGCATTTT CASSLTVGLGQPQHF
TRBJ2-3 . TRBV28 TRBD2 TGTGCCAGCAGTTTATTAGCGGGACCCACAGATACGCAGTATTTT CASSLLAGPTDTQYF
TRBJ2-7 . TRBV5-1 . TGCGCCAGCACGAGAAGCGGAGAAAACTACGAGCAGTACTTC CASTRSGENYEQYF
TRBJ1-5 . TRBV6-5 TRBD1 TGTGCCAGCAGTTTCGGACAGGGGGGCAATCAGCCCCAGCATTTT CASSFGQGGNQPQHF
TRBJ1-4 . TRBV6-1 TRBD1 TGTGCCAGCAGTTTTGACAGGGCGGGTGAAAAACTGTTTTTT CASSFDRAGEKLFF
TRBJ1-6 . TRBV13 . TGTGCCAGCAGCTTAACGGGAAATAGGTCACCCCTCCACTTT CASSLTGNRSPLHF
TRBJ1-2 . TRBV15 . TGTGCCACCAGCAGAGTTGTCGGGGACAACGCTAACTATGGCTACACCTTC CATSRVVGDNANYGYTF
TRBJ2-1 . TRBV4-3 TRBD2 TGCGCCAGCAGCCTTTTAGCGGGAGGGTTGAACTCCTACAATGAGCAGTTCTTC CASSLLAGGLNSYNEQFF
TRBJ2-7 . TRBV6-6 TRBD1 TGTGCCAGCAGTACCACGAGGGGGCACTCCTACGAGCAGTACTTC CASSTTRGHSYEQYF
TRBJ2-7 . TRBV5-5 TRBD1 TGTGCCAGCAGCTTGGATGGGACAGGGGGCTTCAACGAGCAGTACTTC CASSLDGTGGFNEQYF
TRBJ2-1 . TRBV9 . TGTGCCAGTAACCGGGACTCCGATCGTGAGCAGTTCTTC CASNRDSDREQFF
TRBJ1-5 . TRBV15 . TGTGCCACCAGCTCGGGGGGGGGCAATCAGCCCCAGCATTTT CATSSGGGNQPQHF
TRBJ2-3 . TRBV5-1 . TGCGCCAGCAGGCTCAGGGCGCCACGCTCAGATACGCAGTATTTT CASRLRAPRSDTQYF
TRBJ1-1 . TRBV10-2 TRBD1 TGCGCCAGCAGGGGACAGGGGGTTACGAACACTGAAGCTTTCTTT CASRGQGVTNTEAFF
TRBJ1-1 . TRBV4-2 . TGTGCCAGCAGCCAAGATTCTAGTAACACTGAAGCTTTCTTT CASSQDSSNTEAFF
TRBJ2-6 once TRBV7-3 . TGTGCCAGCAGCTCTAGCTCTGGGGCCAACGTCCTGACTTTC CASSSSSGANVLTF
TRBJ1-1 . TRBV30 . TGTGCCTGGTTTAGCCCCCGGAGAGGCACTGAAGCTTTCTTT CAWFSPRRGTEAFF
TRBJ1-2 . TRBV27 TRBD1 TGTGCCAGCAGTTTATTTGGAGACAGGGGGGTCTATGGCTACACCTTC CASSLFGDRGVYGYTF
TRBJ2-3 . TRBV4-3 . TGCGCCAGCAGCCAAGAAGGTACAGGCACAGATACGCAGTATTTT CASSQEGTGTDTQYF
TRBJ1-2 . TRBV7-2 . TGTGCCAGCATCGAGCAGGGAGGCCCAGGGTATGGCTACACCTTC CASIEQGGPGYGYTF
TRBJ1-4 . TRBV7-9 . TGTGCCAGCAAGGGGATGGCAACTAATGAAAAACTGTTTTTT CASKGMATNEKLFF
TRBJ2-3 . TRBV18 . TGTGCCAGCTCACCACGGTCAGGGGAGTCAAATACGCAGTATTTT CASSPRSGESNTQYF
TRBJ2-1 . TRBV6-5 TRBD1 TGTGCCAGCAGTTACTCGGGACAGGGGTGGAATGAGCAGTTCTTC CASSYSGQGWNEQFF
TRBJ2-5 . TRBV2 . TGTGCCAGCAGCTCTACGATCCAAGAGACCCAGTACTTC CASSSTIQETQYF
TRBJ2-2 . TRBV7-9 . TGTGCCAGCGGGACTAGACAGGGCACCGGGGAGCTGTTTTTT CASGTRQGTGELFF
TRBJ2-7 . TRBV30 . TGTGCCAAGAGTAAAGCCGGCGCGAGGCACGAGCAGTACTTC CAKSKAGARHEQYF
TRBJ1-2 . TRBV5-4 TRBD1 TGTGCCAGCAGCCTTACGACAGGGGCGGAGGGCTACACCTTC CASSLTTGAEGYTF
TRBJ2-7 . TRBV20-1 . TGCAGTGCTAGGAGTGCCCTCGAGCAGTACTTC CSARSALEQYF
TRBJ2-3 . TRBV6-6 . TGTGCCAGCAGGGGGGCGCAGGGCCACACAGATACGCAGTATTTT CASRGAQGHTDTQYF
TRBJ1-2 . TRBV7-9 . TGTGCCAGCAGCTCTACAGGGTTATATGGCTACACCTTC CASSSTGLYGYTF
TRBJ1-4 . TRBV5-1 TRBD1 TGCGCCAGCAGCAGGACAGGGTCGAGTGAAAAACTGTTTTTT CASSRTGSSEKLFF
TRBJ2-7 . TRBV11-2 . TGTGCCAGCACGGGTGGGCTAGCGAAGACCTACGAGCAGTACTTC CASTGGLAKTYEQYF
TRBJ2-3 . TRBV28 TRBD1 TGTGCCAGCAGTTTAGGGGCAGGGGGCTCGAGGGATACGCAGTATTTT CASSLGAGGSRDTQYF
TRBJ2-7 . TRBV6-6 . TGTGCCAGCAGCCCCACAGGATACGAGCAGTACTTC CASSPTGYEQYF
TRBJ2-5 . TRBV28 TRBD2 TGTGCCAGCAACCCGGCTAGCGGGCAAGAGACCCAGTACTTC CASNPASGQETQYF
TRBJ2-1 . TRBV10-3 TRBD1 TGTGCCATCAGTGCGACAGGGGCAAATGCCTACAATGAGCAGTTCTTC CAISATGANAYNEQFF
TRBJ1-2 . TRBV15 . TGTGCCACCAGCAGAGATCGGTCGGGCTACACCTTC CATSRDRSGYTF
TRBJ1-6 . TRBV14 TRBD1 TGTGCCAGCAGCCGAACCGGGACAGGGATCTATAATTCACCCCTCCACTTT CASSRTGTGIYNSPLHF